Detailed here is one T cell receptor (beta chain). Its binding antigen is unknown. No per-base quality is available; no much larger clone lies one base away. This sample is drawn from a study of beta chain features in type 1 diabetes (dated by TCRdb to 2016 to 2019). General notes on the study: No differences in mean age, gender distribution, total cell number or subset yield were found between patients and healthy donors. A total of 85 million to 140 million sorted cells were examined across all samples, and a strong correlation was observed between cell number per subset and RNA yield. The study compared the TCRB repertoires of sorted circulating CD4+ T cell subsets in recently diagnosed type 1 diabetes patients with those in matched healthy donors. Regulatory and stem cell-like memory subsets were obtained from only 8 patients and about 8 healthy donors, while naive and central memory subsets were obtained from all 30 or so donors.

What the study reported, not specific to this receptor: The naive, central memory and regulatory TCRB repertoires appeared to resemble one another more closely among patients than among healthy donors. PCR might favor shorter templates, but patient and control samples were amplified and corrected together, so any skew would affect both groups equally. Because the HLA sub-analyses included only small numbers of individuals, any influence of HLA type on TCRB rearrangement was left unresolved. Sequencing cDNA rather than genomic DNA could over-represent highly expressing activated cells, although activation and CD3 levels did not differ between groups. Type 1 diabetes patients showed a moderate but significant shortening of TCRB CDR3 length in all four CD4+ subsets. At VDJ recombination sites, patients with type 1 diabetes made fewer insertions and deleted more nucleotides, a pattern implying thymic rearrangement abnormalities.

From each donor, a single peripheral blood sample of about 116 mL on average was drawn into heparinised tubes. Using a panel that included CD45RO, CCR7, CD25, CD127, CD95 and CD27, naive, central memory, regulatory and stem cell-like memory CD4+ T cells were sorted on a BD FACSAria II. Every sorted population had a purity above 95%. PBMCs were separated immediately by Lymphoprep density gradient centrifugation and were stained directly, without being cultured. So that batch effects would be minimized, each experiment stained and sorted samples in pairs, pairing one healthy donor with one patient. Trimming removed 5 bases from V and 1 base from J; the gene matches leave 7 bases unexplained. The germline V gene provides CDR1 MNHEY and CDR2 SVGAGI. The CDR3 runs 15 amino acids, cysteine and phenylalanine included. Only the CDR3 portion is preserved as DNA: 45 bases, with reading frame beginning at the first base.

The High Capacity cDNA Reverse Transcription Kit was used to reverse transcribe all of the isolated RNA, meaning that expressed TCRB transcripts were what got sequenced. Naive, central memory and regulatory T cell samples underwent deep immunoSEQ sequencing, averaging about 3.57 million total reads per sample. After sorted cells were lysed in RLT buffer, RNA was extracted with DNase-treated RNeasy Micro or Mini kits, with the choice depending on cell number. To prevent cross-contamination, every cell subset was processed on its own, while patient and healthy donor samples were processed together. The immunoSEQ multiplex PCR was used to amplify TCRB sequences from cDNA, generating 87-bp fragments that spanned the CDR3 region. Amplicons were sequenced on the Illumina HiSeq platform. From the authors' description of their analysis: Synthetic template baselines were used to correct PCR bias computationally, reads within Hamming distance 2 were collapsed together, and singletons that could not be merged were discarded. By aligning reads against IMGT, V, D and J genes, CDR3 length, and insertions or deletions at six rearrangement sites were assigned. Within each subset, clonotype counts were normalized to the number of sorted cells before true diversity and Gini coefficients were calculated with the tcR R package. The overlap coefficient, calculated on TCRB nucleotide sequences, was used to quantify repertoire sharing. TCRdb obtained this table from immuneACCESS and retained in-frame rearrangements with V and J assigned. These tables miss some clones; where compared with another copy, unresolved V genes account for less than half of the shortfall, and the remainder is unexplained. V, J and clone size are those of that table, while D and trimming were read from the DNA. The sample includes 60,000 or so clones, with approximately 59% observed a single time. Roughly 2% of the sample rests with the top ten.

Sequencing was performed on Tregs from blood. The cell subset or site tag for this specimen amounts to: regulatory CD4+ T cells. The sequence is built from TRBV6-5 and TRBJ1-2; TRBD1 fits 7 bases in the junction. The source of this sequence is a woman younger than 35 in good health. For the CDR3, the sequence is CASSPRGAVNYGYTF. DNA sequence: TGTGCCAGCAGTCCCAGGGGGGCCGTTAACTATGGCTACACCTTC.